This is a list of T cell receptor beta chains from one sample in a study of shared clonotypes between healthy human individuals. Clones were sequenced by immunoSEQ multiplex PCR, and TCRdb holds only the in-frame ones, with some missing. The sample records approximately 2.1 million clones, more than 80% being singletons. Sequencing was carried out using naive CD4+ T cells from PBMCs. The receptor source for this set is a man between 18 and 35 years old in good health. Some clones in this sample may be carry-over from other donors' samples. Both conserved end residues are part of each CDR3. Each record gives: J gene, V gene, D gene, clone size, CDR3 protein, CDR3 DNA. D genes are given only for firm matches. Clone size is shown for a subset of rows, as once, few, many or a class of expanded clone.

>TRBJ2-1|TRBV6-1|-|-
CASSEDATDEQFF
TGTGCCAGCAGTGAAGACGCAACCGATGAGCAGTTCTTC
>TRBJ2-7|TRBV19|-|-
CASSMGQNYEQYF
TGTGCCAGTAGTATGGGGCAGAACTACGAGCAGTACTTC
>TRBJ2-5|TRBV19|TRBD1|-
CASTGGETQYF
TGTGCCAGTACAGGGGGAGAGACCCAGTACTTC
>TRBJ2-6|TRBV5-1|-|-
CASSLVRGANVLTF
TGCGCCAGCAGCTTGGTGAGAGGGGCCAACGTCCTGACTTTC
>TRBJ2-5|TRBV28|-|-
CASSLIPWIGSGQETQYF
TGTGCCAGCAGTCTTATCCCCTGGATCGGGTCCGGGCAAGAGACCCAGTACTTC
>TRBJ1-6|TRBV30|TRBD1|-
CAWSVSRTGRSSPLHF
TGTGCCTGGAGTGTATCCCGGACAGGGAGAAGCTCACCCCTCCACTTT
>TRBJ1-5|TRBV2|TRBD1|-
CASTPTGGDQPQHF
TGTGCCAGCACGCCTACAGGGGGCGACCAGCCCCAGCATTTT
>TRBJ1-5|TRBV10-3|-|-
CATRGGGQPQHF
TGTGCCACCAGGGGCGGGGGTCAGCCCCAGCATTTT
>TRBJ1-2|TRBV7-2|-|-
CASTPEEGAYYGYTF
TGTGCCAGCACCCCGGAGGAGGGAGCTTACTATGGCTACACCTTC
>TRBJ2-1|TRBV28|-|-
CASNRGALHNEQFF
TGTGCCAGCAATCGGGGGGCGCTTCACAATGAGCAGTTCTTC
>TRBJ1-1|TRBV19|TRBD1|-
CASSMGQGAAWGGTEAFF
TGTGCCAGTAGCATGGGGCAGGGGGCGGCCTGGGGCGGCACTGAAGCTTTCTTT
>TRBJ1-1|TRBV11-2|-|-
CASSLVTRRTEAFF
TGTGCCAGCAGCTTAGTTACCCGCCGGACTGAAGCTTTCTTT
>TRBJ1-5|TRBV4-2|TRBD1|-
CASSLEGADQPQHF
TGTGCCAGCAGCTTGGAGGGGGCCGATCAGCCCCAGCATTTT
>TRBJ2-3|TRBV5-6|TRBD2|-
CASSLGGLAVTDTQYF
TGTGCCAGCAGCTTGGGGGGACTAGCGGTGACAGATACGCAGTATTTT
>TRBJ2-3|TRBV2|-|-
CASTASVGTDTQYF
TGTGCCAGCACGGCCAGCGTCGGCACAGATACGCAGTATTTT
>TRBJ2-3|TRBV7-9|-|-
CASSLLAGATDTQYF
TGTGCCAGCAGCTTATTGGCAGGGGCCACAGATACGCAGTATTTT
>TRBJ1-1|TRBV5-5|-|once
CASSPLAVILGTEAFF
TGTGCCAGCAGCCCACTGGCGGTTATATTGGGGACTGAAGCTTTCTTT
>TRBJ2-2|TRBV5-1|TRBD1|-
CASSLSGQGFGDTGELFF
TGCGCCAGCAGCTTATCAGGACAGGGGTTTGGAGACACCGGGGAGCTGTTTTTT
>TRBJ2-2|TRBV6-1|-|-
CASRLLGHTGELFF
TGTGCCAGCAGGCTGTTAGGGCACACCGGGGAGCTGTTTTTT
>TRBJ1-4|TRBV28|-|-
CASGAGTLSEKLFF
TGTGCCAGCGGAGCCGGGACGTTAAGTGAAAAACTGTTTTTT
>TRBJ2-7|TRBV5-1|-|-
CASSSGAGRNEQYF
TGCGCCAGCAGCTCCGGTGCGGGGAGAAACGAGCAGTACTTC
>TRBJ1-5|TRBV27|-|-
CASSFDRRQPQHF
TGTGCCAGCAGTTTCGATAGACGGCAGCCCCAGCATTTT
>TRBJ2-5|TRBV6-5|TRBD1|-
CASSYEGAETQYF
TGTGCCAGCAGTTACGAGGGGGCAGAGACCCAGTACTTC
>TRBJ1-1|TRBV6-5|TRBD1|-
CASSSGQGFLNTEAFF
TGTGCCAGCAGTTCGGGACAGGGTTTCTTGAACACTGAAGCTTTCTTT
>TRBJ2-7|TRBV9|TRBD2|-
CASSQGLAGGNEQYF
TGTGCCAGCAGCCAGGGACTAGCGGGAGGTAACGAGCAGTACTTC
>TRBJ2-7|TRBV6-5|TRBD1|-
CASSYTDRGLYEQYF
TGTGCCAGCAGTTACACGGACAGGGGGCTCTACGAGCAGTACTTC
>TRBJ2-3|TRBV2|TRBD2|-
CASSEFGLAGNTDTQYF
TGTGCCAGCAGTGAATTTGGACTAGCGGGAAACACAGATACGCAGTATTTT
>TRBJ1-2|TRBV7-3|-|few
CASSRDRNYGYTF
TGTGCCAGCAGCCGAGACAGGAACTATGGCTACACCTTC
>TRBJ2-1|TRBV28|TRBD2|-
CASTWGTSVNNEQFF
TGTGCCAGCACCTGGGGGACTAGTGTGAACAATGAGCAGTTCTTC
>TRBJ2-2|TRBV2|TRBD1|-
CASNGQGSSGELFF
TGTGCCAGCAATGGACAGGGTTCTTCCGGGGAGCTGTTTTTT